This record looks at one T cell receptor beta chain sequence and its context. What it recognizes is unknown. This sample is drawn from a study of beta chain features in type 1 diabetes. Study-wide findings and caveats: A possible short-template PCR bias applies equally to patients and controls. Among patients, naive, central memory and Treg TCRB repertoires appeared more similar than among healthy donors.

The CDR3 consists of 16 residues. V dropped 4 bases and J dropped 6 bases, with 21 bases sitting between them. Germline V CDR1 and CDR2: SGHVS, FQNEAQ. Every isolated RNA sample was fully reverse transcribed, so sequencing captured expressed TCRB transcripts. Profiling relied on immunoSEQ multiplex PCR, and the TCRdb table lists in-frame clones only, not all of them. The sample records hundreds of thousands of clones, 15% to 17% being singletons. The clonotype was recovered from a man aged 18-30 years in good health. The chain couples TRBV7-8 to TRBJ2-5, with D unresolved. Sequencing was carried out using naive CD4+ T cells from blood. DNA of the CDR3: TGTGCCAGCAGCTCTGCGAGCCAATCGGGTTACAAGACCCAGTACTTC. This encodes CASSSASQSGYKTQYF.